Sequencing of this T cell receptor (beta chain) was carried out in a study of glioma-infiltrating T cells. The table lists this clonotype with many counts. Its antigen remains unidentified. Study results and caveats: Tissue-blood divergence was below expectation in non-neoplastic patients, above in gliomas.

Using RNA template, CDR3s of TCR alpha and beta were amplified with iRepertoire arm-PCR. Tissue mRNA or PBMC total RNA, 100-400 ng, went into one-step reverse transcription and amplification. Each CDR3 protein is one row after TCRdb ran MiXCR on the multiplex PCR reads. This sample has some 180,000 distinct CDR3 sequences, with around 30% found just once. This receptor was identified in a human donor with low-grade glioma or glioblastoma, undergoing nonglioma brain surgery, or in good health (not recorded which). Input material: glioma tissue, nonneoplastic brain tissue, or PBMCs (not recorded which).

The CDR3 bases are TGTGCCAGCAGCCGCACACCCCAGGATAATAGTGGGAACACCATATATTTT. Protein: CASSRTPQDNSGNTIYF. V and J are TRBV7-2 and TRBJ1-3; D remains unclear. Deletions cut 5 bases from V and 7 bases from J, with 24 bases between. The CDR3 is 17 amino acids. Germline V gene data show CDR1 as SGHTA and CDR2 as FQGNSA.